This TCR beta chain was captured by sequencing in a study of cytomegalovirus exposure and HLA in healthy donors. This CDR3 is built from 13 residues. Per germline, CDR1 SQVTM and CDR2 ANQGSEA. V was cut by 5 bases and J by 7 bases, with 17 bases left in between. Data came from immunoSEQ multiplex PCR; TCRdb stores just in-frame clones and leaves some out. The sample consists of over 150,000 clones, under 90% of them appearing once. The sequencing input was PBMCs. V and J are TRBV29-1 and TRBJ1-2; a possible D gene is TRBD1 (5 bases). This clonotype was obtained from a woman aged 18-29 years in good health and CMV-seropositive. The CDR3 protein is CSVRGDAGGGYTF. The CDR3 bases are TGCAGCGTTCGGGGGGACGCTGGTGGTGGCTACACCTTC.